This TCR beta chain appears in the sequencing data of a study of T cells after yellow fever vaccination. Using its own MiXCR run on the 5' RACE reads, TCRdb lists one record per CDR3 protein. The data hold some 500,000 distinct CDR3 sequences, with approximately 13% observed a single time. J was trimmed by 2 bases and V by 7 bases; bases with no gene match: 11. The germline V gene has CDR1 MDHEN and CDR2 SYDVKM. The CDR3 totals 15 residues. This chain connects TRBV28 to TRBJ2-7; 7 bases fit TRBD1. The source is a man aged 25-40 years who received the YFV17D yellow fever vaccine. Sequences were derived from PBMCs, sampled on the day of the yellow fever booster vaccination. CDR3 residues: CASTTVGDSTYEQYF. The CDR3 nucleotides read TGTGCCAGCACCACGGTCGGGGACAGTACCTACGAGCAGTACTTC.